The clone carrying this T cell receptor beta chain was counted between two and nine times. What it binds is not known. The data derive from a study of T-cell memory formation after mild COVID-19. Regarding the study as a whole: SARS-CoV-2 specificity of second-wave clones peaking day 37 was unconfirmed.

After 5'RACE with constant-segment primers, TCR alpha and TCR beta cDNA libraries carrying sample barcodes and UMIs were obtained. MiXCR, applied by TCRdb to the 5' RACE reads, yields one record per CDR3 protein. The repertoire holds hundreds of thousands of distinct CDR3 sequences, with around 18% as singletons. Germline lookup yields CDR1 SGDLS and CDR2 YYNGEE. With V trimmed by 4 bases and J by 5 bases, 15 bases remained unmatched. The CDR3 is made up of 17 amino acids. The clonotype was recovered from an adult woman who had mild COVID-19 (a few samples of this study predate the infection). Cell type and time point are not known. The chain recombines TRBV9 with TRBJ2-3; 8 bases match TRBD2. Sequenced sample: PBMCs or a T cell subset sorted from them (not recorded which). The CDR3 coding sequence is TGTGCCAGCAGCCCCTGGGGGAGCGGGAGTCAAGTAGATACGCAGTATTTT. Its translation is CASSPWGSGSQVDTQYF.